A selection of T cell receptor beta chains follows, all from one sample in a study of cytotoxic CD8 clonotypes in ibrutinib-treated CLL. Libraries were prepared by immunoSEQ multiplex PCR; TCRdb keeps only in-frame clonotypes and omits some of them. The sample lists 35,000 to 40,000 clones, 70% to 80% occurring once. This specimen was PBMCs, taken at disease progression, from a patient treated with ibrutinib. These receptors were collected from a human donor with chronic lymphocytic leukemia. CDR3s include the opening cysteine and the closing phenylalanine or tryptophan. The D gene is left open where the match is weak. Clone size is given for some rows only: seen once, a few or many times, or a class if the clone is expanded.

d_gene	abundance	v_gene	j_gene	CDR3nt	CDR3aa
TRBD2	NA	TRBV7-9	TRBJ2-5	TGTGCCAGTAGGACTAGCGGGGAGGAGACCCAGTACTTC	CASRTSGEETQYF
NA	NA	TRBV11-1	TRBJ1-1	TGTGCCAGCCGATTGAACACTGAAGCTTTCTTT	CASRLNTEAFF
NA	NA	TRBV5-1	TRBJ2-3	TGCGCCAGCAGCTTGGCCGGGACGGGGGTGATCACAGATACGCAGTATTTT	CASSLAGTGVITDTQYF
NA	NA	TRBV2	TRBJ1-1	TGTGCCAGCAGTGAAGCTGGATATATGAACACTGAAGCTTTCTTT	CASSEAGYMNTEAFF
NA	NA	TRBV29-1	TRBJ2-2	TGCAGCGTTGAGTGGTCAACTAACACCGGGGAGCTGTTTTTT	CSVEWSTNTGELFF
TRBD2	NA	TRBV15	TRBJ2-1	TGTGCCACCGGACTAGCGGGGAACTATGAGCAGTTCTTC	CATGLAGNYEQFF
NA	NA	TRBV14	TRBJ2-7	TGTGCCAGCAGCCAGTCGGCGGGGTCCCACGAGCAGTACTTC	CASSQSAGSHEQYF
TRBD1	NA	TRBV2	TRBJ2-1	TGTGCCAGCAGTGGTACAGGGGCCGCCTGGGGTGAGCAGTTCTTC	CASSGTGAAWGEQFF
TRBD1	NA	TRBV18	TRBJ2-6	TGTGCCAGCTCACCATCCGGGACAGGGGCAGGGGCCAACGTCCTGACTTTC	CASSPSGTGAGANVLTF
NA	NA	TRBV2	TRBJ1-5	TGTGCCAGCAGTGTCTTCGGGCTTGATCAGCCCCAGCATTTT	CASSVFGLDQPQHF
NA	NA	TRBV7-9	TRBJ1-6	TGTGCCAGCAGCTTAGTTTCTTTCCCAGGCCATAATTCACCCCTCCACTTT	CASSLVSFPGHNSPLHF
NA	NA	TRBV29-1	TRBJ2-5	TGCAGCGTTGGGGAGGGGGGGCTTCAAGAGACCCAGTACTTC	CSVGEGGLQETQYF
TRBD1	NA	TRBV6-6	TRBJ1-1	TGTGCCAGCAGTTACTCCCGGACAGGGGTGAACACTGAAGCTTTCTTT	CASSYSRTGVNTEAFF
TRBD1	many	TRBV19	TRBJ2-5	TGTGCCAGTGGAAACAGGGGGCGCAAAGAAGAGACCCAGTACTTC	CASGNRGRKEETQYF
NA	NA	TRBV5-1	TRBJ1-4	TGCGCCAGCAGCTTGGGTGGGGGCAGCGAAAAACTGTTTTTT	CASSLGGGSEKLFF
NA	few	TRBV23-1	TRBJ1-2	TGCGCCAGCAGTCAAGGGAAACCAGGGTACTATGGCTACACCTTC	CASSQGKPGYYGYTF
TRBD1	NA	TRBV2	TRBJ1-5	TGTGCCAGCAGTGAGGGCCAGGGGGCGGATGGTCAGCCCCAGCATTTT	CASSEGQGADGQPQHF